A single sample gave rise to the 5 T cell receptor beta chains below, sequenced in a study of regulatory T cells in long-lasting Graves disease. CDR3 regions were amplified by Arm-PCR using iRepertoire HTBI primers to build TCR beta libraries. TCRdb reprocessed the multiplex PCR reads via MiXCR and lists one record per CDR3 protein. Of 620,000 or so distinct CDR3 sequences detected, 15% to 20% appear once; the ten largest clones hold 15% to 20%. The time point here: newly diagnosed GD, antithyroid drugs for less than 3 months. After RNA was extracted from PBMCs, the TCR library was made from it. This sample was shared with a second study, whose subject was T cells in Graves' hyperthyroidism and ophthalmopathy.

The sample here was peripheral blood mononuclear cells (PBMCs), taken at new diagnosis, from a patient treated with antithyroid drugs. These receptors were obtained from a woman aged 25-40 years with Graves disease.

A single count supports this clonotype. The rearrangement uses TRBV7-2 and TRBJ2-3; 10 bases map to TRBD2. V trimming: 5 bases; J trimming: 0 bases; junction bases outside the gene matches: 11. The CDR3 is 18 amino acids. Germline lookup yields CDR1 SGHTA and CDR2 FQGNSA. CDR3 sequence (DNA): TGTGCCAGCAGCCCTAGCCTTAGGACTAGCGGAAGCACAGATACGCAGTATTTT. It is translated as CASSPSLRTSGSTDTQYF.

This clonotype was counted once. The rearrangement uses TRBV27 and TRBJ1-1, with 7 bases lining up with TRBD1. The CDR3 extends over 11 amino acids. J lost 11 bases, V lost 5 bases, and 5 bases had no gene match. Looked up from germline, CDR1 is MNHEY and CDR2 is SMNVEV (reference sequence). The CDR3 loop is CASSQSQGAFF. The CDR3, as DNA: TGTGCCAGCAGTCAGTCACAGGGGGCTTTCTTT.

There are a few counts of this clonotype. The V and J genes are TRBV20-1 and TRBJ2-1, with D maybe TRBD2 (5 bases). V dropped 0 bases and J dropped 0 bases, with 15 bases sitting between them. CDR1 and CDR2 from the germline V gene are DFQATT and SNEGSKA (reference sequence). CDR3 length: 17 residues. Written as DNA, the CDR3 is TGCAGTGCTAGAGATCCCCTCGAGGGAAGCTCCTACAATGAGCAGTTCTTC. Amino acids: CSARDPLEGSSYNEQFF.

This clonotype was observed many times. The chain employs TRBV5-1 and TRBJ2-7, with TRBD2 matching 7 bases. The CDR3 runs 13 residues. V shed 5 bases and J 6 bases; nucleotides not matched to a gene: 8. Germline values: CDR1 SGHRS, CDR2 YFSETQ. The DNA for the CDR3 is TGCGCCAGCAGTGTCGGGGGGTCAGTCGAGCAGTACTTC. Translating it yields CASSVGGSVEQYF.

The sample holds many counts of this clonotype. The CDR3 here is CASSFHGSGGLIEAFF. CDR3 nucleotide sequence: TGTGCCAGCAGTTTTCACGGGAGTGGGGGCCTGATTGAAGCTTTCTTT. The chain links TRBV28 to TRBJ1-1, with TRBD1 as a possible D gene (6 bases). Germline CDR1 reads MDHEN; CDR2 reads SYDVKM. V gave up 3 bases and J gave up 7 bases, with 21 bases separating them. The CDR3 contains 16 residues.